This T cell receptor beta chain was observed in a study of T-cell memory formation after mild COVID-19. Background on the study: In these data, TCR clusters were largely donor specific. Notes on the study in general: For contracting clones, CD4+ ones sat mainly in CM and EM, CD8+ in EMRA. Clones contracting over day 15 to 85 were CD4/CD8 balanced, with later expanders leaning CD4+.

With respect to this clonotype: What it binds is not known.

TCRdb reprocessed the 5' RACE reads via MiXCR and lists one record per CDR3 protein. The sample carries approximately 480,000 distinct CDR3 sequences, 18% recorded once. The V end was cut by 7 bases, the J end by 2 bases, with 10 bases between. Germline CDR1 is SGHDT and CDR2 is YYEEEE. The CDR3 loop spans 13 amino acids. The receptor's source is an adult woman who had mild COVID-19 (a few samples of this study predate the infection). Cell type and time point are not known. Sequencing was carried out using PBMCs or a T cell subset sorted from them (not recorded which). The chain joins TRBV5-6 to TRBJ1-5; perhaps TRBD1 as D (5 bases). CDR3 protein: CASALGGNQPQHF. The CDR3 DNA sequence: TGTGCCAGCGCACTAGGGGGCAATCAGCCCCAGCATTTT.